This TCR beta chain was observed in a study of cytomegalovirus exposure and HLA in healthy donors. Amplification used 60 Vbeta primers and 13 Jbeta primers. Clones were read by immunoSEQ multiplex PCR, and TCRdb kept only the in-frame ones, dropping some. The table has about 57,000 clones, about 80% seen once. Study-wide points: HLA-A and HLA-B allele assignments for most subjects were reportedly predicted accurately using TCR beta sequences. Rarity characterized most TCR sequences, yet some public TCRs appeared in many donors.

Regarding this clone: The antigen remains unidentified.

Germline V gives CDR1 KGHSH, CDR2 LQKENI. The CDR3 totals 14 residues. V lost 3 bases and J 2 bases, leaving 11 bases between the germline ends. The sample consisted of PBMCs. The TCR sequence derives from a man aged 25-45 years in good health and CMV-seronegative. The rearrangement uses TRBV18 and TRBJ2-7, with a tentative D call TRBD2 (5 bases). For the CDR3, the DNA is TGTGCCAGCTCACCCCCGGCCGGGACCTACGAGCAGTACTTC. Translated: CASSPPAGTYEQYF.